This T cell receptor beta chain was identified in a study of PD-1 blockade in classical Hodgkin lymphoma. Study overall: On a schedule of every 2 weeks, patients received nivolumab 3 mg/kg intravenously. Study observations and caveats: Relapsed/refractory patients reportedly had lower baseline diversity than newly diagnosed patients. Diversity in CD4+ TCRs, unlike that measured in CD8+ TCRs, had risen significantly by C4D1. Complete responders started with a diversity level that resembled newly diagnosed patients at baseline.

Details on this clone: No antigen is known for it.

Trimming cost V 6 bases and J 10 bases, with 10 bases left between them. Germline V gives CDR1 MNHNY, CDR2 SVGAGI (reference sequence). The CDR3 is 11 residues long. All patients experienced relapse after autologous stem cell transplantation, and brentuximab vedotin exposure was variable. Here immunoSEQ multiplex PCR was the method, and the copy in TCRdb shows in-frame clones only, minus some. The data contain more than 55,000 clones, more than 75% of them singletons. This specimen was peripheral blood mononuclear cells (PBMCs), taken before the second cycle of nivolumab. This TCR derives from a human donor with classical Hodgkin lymphoma. The V and J genes are TRBV6-6 and TRBJ2-1; D call uncertain. The CDR3 nucleotides read TGTGCCAGCAGCCCTGTCGACGAGCAGTTCTTC. This codes for CASSPVDEQFF.